The clone carrying this TCR beta chain was counted between two and nine times. The antigen is undetermined. These data are taken from a study of T cells after yellow fever vaccination. General study points: Faster peaking, at day 5 versus 15, marked a secondary response that was weaker. Reappearing after the booster were most of the clones from primary vaccination (roughly 95% CD4, 70% to 90% CD8). Among all clonotypes, a small share was observed in both CD4 and CD8 compartments.

5'RACE template switching produced TCR cDNA carrying a universal primer site and UMIs. TCRdb analysed the 5' RACE reads with MiXCR anew, one entry per CDR3 protein. The table includes under 550,000 distinct CDR3 sequences, just over 20% detected once. Trimming took off 6 bases at V and 3 bases at J, with 6 bases between the two ends. Per germline, CDR1 ENHRY and CDR2 SYGVKD. This CDR3 is built from 12 residues. The receptor was isolated from a man between 18 and 29 years old who received the YFV17D yellow fever vaccine. This rearrangement joins TRBV10-3 to TRBJ1-3, with D uncertain. Sequencing used PBMCs, obtained 21 days after the first yellow fever vaccination. The CDR3 DNA follows: TGTGCCATCAGGCGGGGTGGAAACACCATATATTTT. As protein: CAIRRGGNTIYF.